Listed below are T cell receptor beta chains from one sample, sequenced in a study of blood T cells in healthy people across ages. From the 5' RACE reads, TCRdb called clonotypes with MiXCR, one entry per CDR3 protein. The repertoire has hundreds of thousands of distinct CDR3 sequences, more than 55% of them found once; the top ten carry about 26%. The sample taken for sequencing was blood. The receptors originated from a middle-aged man in good health. CDR3s include the opening cysteine and the closing phenylalanine or tryptophan. Fields, in order: D gene, clone size, J gene, V gene, CDR3 DNA, CDR3 protein. A D gene is named only where the DNA matches it firmly. Part of the rows lack a size; the others show once, few, many or a class for expanded clones.

TRBD1 | NA | TRBJ2-7 | TRBV6-1 | TGTGCCAGTACACAGGGGGCAGTCTACGAGCAGTACTTC | CASTQGAVYEQYF
TRBD1 | NA | TRBJ1-4 | TRBV20-1 | TGCAGTGCTAGAGACACGACAGGGGGACAAAAACTGTTTTTT | CSARDTTGGQKLFF
NA | NA | TRBJ1-2 | TRBV5-1 | TGCGCCAGCAGCCCGCTGGGGACGGCTAACTATGGCTACACCTTC | CASSPLGTANYGYTF
TRBD1 | NA | TRBJ2-3 | TRBV29-1 | TGCAGCGTTGTAAGGACAGGGGGAGATACGCAGTATTTT | CSVVRTGGDTQYF
TRBD2 | NA | TRBJ2-3 | TRBV2 | TGTGCCAGCAGTGGAACCGGGACTAGCGGGAAATACGATACGCAGTATTTT | CASSGTGTSGKYDTQYF
TRBD2 | NA | TRBJ2-5 | TRBV7-2 | TGTGCCAGCAGCTATGGACTAGCGGGAGGGCGACGAGAGACCCAGTACTTC | CASSYGLAGGRRETQYF
NA | few | TRBJ1-6 | TRBV28 | TGTGCCAGCAGTCCCCCCAGGGGAAATTCACCCCTCCACTTT | CASSPPRGNSPLHF
TRBD2 | few | TRBJ2-7 | TRBV5-1 | TGCGCCAGCAGCTTGGTCCTAGCGGGAGGCCTTCGGAACGAGCAGTACTTC | CASSLVLAGGLRNEQYF
NA | NA | TRBJ1-2 | TRBV3-1 | TGTGCCAGCAACACAGGGACGGGAGGCTACACCTTC | CASNTGTGGYTF
NA | NA | TRBJ1-4 | TRBV3-1 | TGTGCCAGCAGCCAAGACCCAGCGAGGAGTCAAGAACTGTTTTTT | CASSQDPARSQELFF
NA | many | TRBJ1-2 | TRBV3-1 | TGTGCCAGCAGCCGGGAAACGGGACGTATCGGGGGCTACACCTTC | CASSRETGRIGGYTF
NA | NA | TRBJ2-7 | TRBV20-1 | TGCAGTGCTAGTTACTATCACGAGCAGTACTTC | CSASYYHEQYF
TRBD2 | NA | TRBJ2-7 | TRBV12-3/TRBV12-4 | TGTGCCAGCAGTCCACTAGCGGATAAGGGCGAGCAGTACTTC | CASSPLADKGEQYF
NA | NA | TRBJ2-5 | TRBV12-3/TRBV12-4 | TGTGCCAGCAGTTTATTAACTGAGCAGTACTTC | CASSLLTEQYF
NA | NA | TRBJ2-3 | TRBV10-3 | TGTGCCATCAGTGAGTATGACAGCCTGAGCACAGATACGCAGTATTTT | CAISEYDSLSTDTQYF
NA | NA | TRBJ2-7 | TRBV7-2 | TGTGCCAGCAGGGCCCGGGGGTCCTACCCTTCCTACGAGCAGTACTTC | CASRARGSYPSYEQYF
TRBD1 | NA | TRBJ1-4 | TRBV28 | TGTGCCAGCAGTTTGCAAGACAGGGGGTCTGAAAAACTGTTTTTT | CASSLQDRGSEKLFF
TRBD1 | few | TRBJ1-2 | TRBV5-6 | TGTGCCAGCAGCTGGCCGGGACAGGGTTATGGCTACACCTTC | CASSWPGQGYGYTF
TRBD1 | NA | TRBJ1-2 | TRBV10-2 | TGCGCCAGCAGTGAGTCGATTCAGGGGGCACGTGGCTACACCTTC | CASSESIQGARGYTF
NA | NA | TRBJ1-2 | TRBV3-1 | TGTGCCAGCAGCGCGACCGGCACGAGGGGCTACACCTTC | CASSATGTRGYTF
TRBD1 | NA | TRBJ1-2 | TRBV5-5 | TGTGCCGGCAGCTTGAAGCAGGGGGGCTATGGCTACACCTTC | CAGSLKQGGYGYTF
TRBD1 | few | TRBJ2-3 | TRBV20-1 | TGCAGTGCCAGGCGGACAGGGGCCGGGACAGGGGCCACAGATACGCAGTATTTT | CSARRTGAGTGATDTQYF
TRBD1 | NA | TRBJ1-1 | TRBV5-4 | TGTGCCAGCAGCTCCATTCGACAGGGGGTGACTGAAGCTTTCTTT | CASSSIRQGVTEAFF